This T cell receptor beta chain was identified during a study of blood T cells in healthy people across ages. This clonotype was detected only a few times. Then a second PCR, running roughly 6 to 12 cycles, was carried out with a sample-barcoded 5' primer and a J-beta primer mix. TCRdb reprocessed the 5' RACE reads via MiXCR and lists one record per CDR3 protein. The sample consists of around 1,600,000 distinct CDR3 sequences, 42% of them appearing once. V shed 4 bases, J shed 3 bases, and the junction held 3 bases outside the gene matches. CDR1 LNHNV and CDR2 YYDKDF come from the germline V gene (reference sequence). The CDR3 extends over 14 amino acids.

J is TRBJ2-7 and V is TRBV15; TRBD1 aligns across 10 bases. This clonotype originated in a woman aged 18 to 35 in good health. The sample was blood. DNA for the CDR3: TGTGCCACCAGCATAGACAGGGGGCTCTACGAGCAGTACTTC. Amino acids: CATSIDRGLYEQYF. Variable domain in full (rest from reference TRBV15 and TRBJ2-7): DAMVIQNPRYQVTQFGKPVTLSCSQTLNHNVMYWYQQKSSQAPKLLFHYYDKDFNNEADTPDNFQSRRPNTSFCFLDIRSPGLGDTAMYLCATSIDRGLYEQYFGPGTRLTVT.